This TCR beta chain was profiled in a study of identifying expanded T cells in peripheral blood. This clone was found once. Sequencing was performed with immunoSEQ multiplex PCR; in TCRdb, only in-frame clones are kept and a portion is missing. The sample includes 97,000 or so clones, about nine tenths seen only once; the top ten take 11% to 15%. CDR3 length: 14 amino acids. Germline loops: CDR1 MDHEN, CDR2 SYDVKM. Trimming at V came to 8 bases and at J to 6 bases, leaving 9 bases not matched to a gene. The sequenced material came from blood. The chain links TRBV28 to TRBJ2-1, with 8 bases matching TRBD1. This sequence was found in a person aged 18 to 70 in good health. The CDR3 spells CASRGQGNSNEQFF. CDR3 sequence (DNA): TGTGCCAGCCGAGGACAGGGTAATAGCAATGAGCAGTTCTTC.